One and the same sample provided the 31 T cell receptor beta chains below, sequenced in a study of CD8 T cells in Susac syndrome. A quantity of about 0.5 to 1 ug RNA underwent reverse transcription using random hexamers. Using its own MiXCR run on the immunoSEQ multiplex PCR reads, TCRdb lists one record per CDR3 protein. The repertoire holds almost 450,000 distinct CDR3 sequences, around 83% seen once, with approximately 0.11% in the top ten. The sequencing input was CD8+ T cells from PBMCs. The receptors here all came from a human donor with multiple sclerosis.

The genes are TRBV6-5 and TRBJ2-2, with D maybe TRBD1 (6 bases). This CDR3 contains 14 residues. Germline-derived CDR1 and CDR2 are MNHEY and SVGAGI. V was clipped by 5 bases and J by 2 bases, with 9 bases between them. CDR3 nucleotides: TGTGCCAGCAGTGGGGGACATAACACCGGGGAGCTGTTTTTT. It translates to CASSGGHNTGELFF.

In this sample, this clonotype turned up once. The chain uses TRBV6-5 and TRBJ1-2; TRBD1 matches 10 bases. Germline CDR1 reads MNHEY; CDR2 reads SVGAGI. This CDR3 is built from 16 residues. V trimming: 0 bases; J trimming: 2 bases; junction bases outside the gene matches: 3. The CDR3 loop reads CASSYSWGQGNYGYTF. The CDR3 region has the DNA TGTGCCAGCAGTTACTCATGGGGACAGGGGAACTATGGCTACACCTTC.

This clonotype has just a few counts. This chain links TRBV7-6 with TRBJ2-2; D might be TRBD2 (6 bases). The CDR3 extends over 14 amino acids. Germline-derived CDR1 and CDR2 are SGHVS and FNYEAQ. V was pared by 4 bases and J by 4 bases, with 10 bases between. CDR3 residues: CASSSSEITGELFF. For the CDR3, the DNA is TGTGCCAGCAGCTCTAGCGAGATCACCGGGGAGCTGTTTTTT.

The chain uses TRBV20-1 and TRBJ2-1; the D gene is possibly TRBD2 (6 bases). Germline CDR1 DFQATT, CDR2 SNEGSKA (reference sequence). V was shortened by 0 bases and J by 0 bases, with 6 bases between the two germline ends. The CDR3 length is 14 residues. The CDR3 DNA is TGCAGTGCTAGAGAGGGGGGCTCCTACAATGAGCAGTTCTTC. This gives the protein CSAREGGSYNEQFF.

The chain employs TRBV6-1 and TRBJ2-1; 12 positions match TRBD2. There are 17 residues in the CDR3. After removal of 6 bases from V and 2 bases from J, the junction contained 8 bases not matched to a gene. Germline V lookup: CDR1 MNHNS, CDR2 SASEGT. The CDR3 DNA reads as TGTGCCAGCAGCGAAACTAGCGGGGGGCCTCCCTACAATGAGCAGTTCTTC. Protein product: CASSETSGGPPYNEQFF.

The chain links TRBV6-5 to TRBJ2-7; 9 bases match TRBD1. V gave up 6 bases and J gave up 5 bases; unmatched junction bases: 8. The CDR3 runs 14 residues. Germline V gene sequence: CDR1 MNHEY, CDR2 SVGAGI. For the CDR3, the DNA is TGTGCCAGCAGAACCGGGACAGGGATTGACGAGCAGTACTTC. Protein product: CASRTGTGIDEQYF.

The V and J genes are TRBV10-3 and TRBJ2-7; D not certain. The CDR3 has 12 amino acids. Germline V gives CDR1 ENHRY, CDR2 SYGVKD. Trimming removed 0 bases at V and 6 bases at J, with 6 bases between. CDR3 nucleotides: TGTGCCATCAGTGAGTCGACGTTCGAGCAGTACTTC. Protein sequence: CAISESTFEQYF.

V and J are TRBV15 and TRBJ1-1, with a weak D call TRBD1 (5 bases). CDR1 is LNHNV and CDR2 is YYDKDF in the germline V gene (reference sequence). The CDR3 has 15 amino acids. V lost 0 bases and J 5 bases, leaving 13 bases between the germline ends. The CDR3 region is CATSRDGGEGTEAFF. For the CDR3, the DNA is TGTGCCACCAGCAGAGATGGGGGAGAGGGTACTGAAGCTTTCTTT. The variable domain in full, completed from reference TRBV15 and TRBJ1-1, reads DAMVIQNPRYQVTQFGKPVTLSCSQTLNHNVMYWYQQKSSQAPKLLFHYYDKDFNNEADTPDNFQSRRPNTSFCFLDIRSPGLGDTAMYLCATSRDGGEGTEAFFGQGTRLTVV.

The rearrangement links TRBV9 to TRBJ2-7, with 7 bases that match TRBD1. J lost 7 bases, V lost 1 base, and 5 bases had no gene match. The CDR3 loop spans 13 amino acids. Germline V gives CDR1 SGDLS, CDR2 YYNGEE. The CDR3 coding sequence is TGTGCCAGCAGCGTACGGACAGGCGGGGAGCAGTACTTC. It is translated as CASSVRTGGEQYF.

This clonotype was seen only once. V and J are TRBV13 and TRBJ2-1; TRBD1 or TRBD2 may be the D gene (5 bases each). V was clipped by 0 bases and J by 10 bases, with 13 bases between them. This CDR3 comprises 14 residues. Germline V lookup: CDR1 PRHDT, CDR2 FYEKMQ (reference sequence). Here the CDR3 reads CASSLGGFGGEQFF. The CDR3, as DNA: TGTGCCAGCAGCTTAGGTGGGTTTGGGGGAGAGCAGTTCTTC.

The chain is built from TRBV27 and TRBJ2-2; D is perhaps TRBD2 (5 bases). V lost 7 bases, J lost 2 bases, and 14 bases lay in between. This CDR3 region has 15 residues. Germline CDR1 and CDR2: MNHEY and SMNVEV (reference sequence). CDR3 nucleotides: TGTGCCAGCATGAGCCCGGGGATTAACACCGGGGAGCTGTTTTTT. Its protein product is CASMSPGINTGELFF.

Only one count was recorded for this clonotype. The chain employs TRBV20-1 and TRBJ1-1, with 10 nucleotides matching TRBD1. V shed 2 bases and J 1 base; nucleotides not matched to a gene: 7. Germline V gives CDR1 DFQATT, CDR2 SNEGSKA (reference sequence). The CDR3 contains 16 residues. CDR3 loop: CSARSGTGVTNTEAFF. In DNA form, the CDR3 reads TGCAGTGCTAGATCGGGGACAGGGGTGACGAACACTGAAGCTTTCTTT.

The rearrangement joins TRBV20-1 to TRBJ2-1, with 7 bases aligning to TRBD2. The CDR3 consists of 14 residues. V trimming: 5 bases; J trimming: 2 bases; junction bases outside the gene matches: 6. CDR1 is DFQATT and CDR2 is SNEGSKA in the germline V gene (reference sequence). This chain's CDR3 is CSAAPSGAYNEQFF. The CDR3 DNA is TGCAGTGCTGCCCCCAGCGGGGCCTACAATGAGCAGTTCTTC.

The V and J genes are TRBV27 and TRBJ1-6; D unclear. CDR1 and CDR2 (germline): MNHEY, SMNVEV (reference sequence). Trimming shortened V by 8 bases and J by 7 bases, and 18 bases separated the two germline ends. The CDR3 runs to 15 residues. CDR3 loop: CASGPGPLGNSPLHF. CDR3 sequence (DNA): TGTGCCAGCGGTCCTGGACCCCTGGGGAATTCACCCCTCCACTTT.

CDR3 loop: CASRRFTGELFF. As DNA, the CDR3 is TGTGCCAGCAGGCGGTTTACCGGGGAGCTGTTTTTT. The V gene is TRBV5-4, the J gene TRBJ2-2; D is unclear. This CDR3 contains 12 residues. Germline V gene data show CDR1 as SGHNT and CDR2 as YYREEE (reference sequence). Deletions cut 5 bases from V and 5 bases from J, with 7 bases between.

The genes are TRBV25-1 and TRBJ1-6; possible D gene TRBD1, 6 bases. The germline V gene has CDR1 MGHDK and CDR2 SYGVNS. The V end was cut by 4 bases, the J end by 10 bases, with 11 bases between. This CDR3 has 13 residues. The CDR3 is CASSAGAPSPLHF. The CDR3 DNA reads TGTGCCAGCAGTGCAGGGGCTCCATCACCCCTCCACTTT.

V usage is TRBV2 and J usage is TRBJ1-6; 9 bases fit TRBD1. V gave up 9 bases and J gave up 9 bases; unmatched junction bases: 9. Germline CDR1 and CDR2: SNHLY and FYNNEI. The CDR3 has 14 amino acids. CDR3 bases: TGTGCCAGAGGAACAGGGGGCGAATTTTCACCCCTCCACTTT. Protein sequence: CARGTGGEFSPLHF.

This clonotype came up a few times. The rearrangement joins TRBV4-1 to TRBJ2-7, with 15 bases matching TRBD2. The CDR3 has 18 amino acids. Germline V gene lookup returns CDR1 MGHRA and CDR2 YSYEKL. V lost 1 base to trimming and J lost 2 bases; unmatched junction nucleotides: 6. The CDR3 sequence: CASSQVARTSGRAYEQYF. The CDR3 nucleotides read TGCGCCAGCAGCCAAGTAGCTCGGACTAGCGGGAGGGCCTACGAGCAGTACTTC.

This clonotype was observed a few times. This chain joins TRBV9 and TRBJ1-2; D ambiguous. V dropped 6 bases and J dropped 4 bases, with 7 bases sitting between them. This CDR3 is 11 amino acids long. From germline, CDR1 is SGDLS and CDR2 YYNGEE. The CDR3: CASTSGYGYTF. CDR3 bases: TGTGCCAGCACCTCAGGCTATGGCTACACCTTC.

The sample holds one count of this clonotype. The chain employs TRBV6-1 and TRBJ1-5, with a tentative D call TRBD1 (5 bases). V was clipped by 5 bases and J by 0 bases, with 11 bases between them. Germline V gene lookup returns CDR1 MNHNS and CDR2 SASEGT. This CDR3 spans 15 amino acids. For the CDR3, the DNA is TGTGCCAGCAGTCCCTTGACAGATAGCAATCAGCCCCAGCATTTT. Its translation: CASSPLTDSNQPQHF.

This clonotype was counted once. This rearrangement joins TRBV14 to TRBJ1-2; 8 nucleotides agree with TRBD1. Germline CDR1 reads SGHDN; CDR2 reads FVKESK. The CDR3 loop spans 15 amino acids. J gave up 5 bases and V 2 bases, and 7 bases lay outside the gene matches. The CDR3, as DNA: TGTGCCAGCAGCCAATGGGAACAGGGGGGTTATGGCTACACCTTC. Amino acids: CASSQWEQGGYGYTF.

J is TRBJ2-7 and V is TRBV10-1, with 9 bases aligning to TRBD2. Trimming removed 0 bases from V and 0 bases from J; junction bases left unmatched: 3. Germline CDR1 and CDR2: WNHNN and SYGVQD (reference sequence). The CDR3 totals 16 residues. The CDR3: CASSESRTSDSYEQYF. As DNA, the CDR3 is TGCGCCAGCAGTGAGTCGAGGACTAGCGACTCCTACGAGCAGTACTTC.

V and J are TRBV3-1 and TRBJ1-2, with D hard to call. The germline V gene has CDR1 LGHDT and CDR2 YNNKEL (reference sequence). The CDR3 extends over 13 amino acids. V lost 3 bases, J lost 2 bases, and 7 bases lay in between. The CDR3 DNA is TGTGCCAGCAGCCATGAGGCCAACTATGGCTACACCTTC. Translated, it gives CASSHEANYGYTF.

The rearrangement uses TRBV6-1 and TRBJ2-3; possibly TRBD2 for D (5 bases). The ends were cut back, 6 bases at V and 2 bases at J, with 15 bases in the middle. Per the germline V gene, CDR1 is MNHNS and CDR2 is SASEGT. The CDR3 consists of 15 residues. CDR3 residues: CASREEAFTTDTQYF. The CDR3 coding sequence is TGTGCCAGCAGGGAGGAAGCTTTCACCACAGATACGCAGTATTTT.

V gene TRBV7-6 combines with J gene TRBJ1-1, with 7 bases aligning to TRBD1. The germline gives CDR1 SGHVS, CDR2 FNYEAQ. After removal of 5 bases from V and 1 base from J, the junction contained 7 bases not matched to a gene. There are 15 residues in the CDR3. The CDR3 region has the DNA TGTGCCAGCAGCCCGAACAGGGGAACGAACACTGAAGCTTTCTTT. As protein: CASSPNRGTNTEAFF. Supplemented by reference TRBV7-6 and TRBJ1-1, the full variable domain reads GAGVSQSPRYKVTKRGQDVALRCDPISGHVSLYWYRQALGQGPEFLTYFNYEAQQDKSGLPNDRFSAERPEGSISTLTIQRTEQRDSAMYRCASSPNRGTNTEAFFGQGTRLTVV.

Turning to this clonotype: The junction and the germline gene differ at one end; a read error may be behind it. V and J are TRBV4-1 and TRBJ2-5, with D perhaps TRBD1 (7 bases). The CDR3 is made up of 16 amino acids. CDR1 and CDR2 (germline): MGHRA, YSYEKL. The CDR3 sequence is CASSRSGEGGQQTQYF. The CDR3, as DNA: TGCGCCAGCAGCCGGTCGGGAGAAGGGGGCCAACAGACCCAGTACTTC.

The chain combines TRBV6-1 with TRBJ1-1; perhaps TRBD1 as D (5 bases). Germline values: CDR1 MNHNS, CDR2 SASEGT. The V gene lost 1 base and the J gene lost 3 bases, with 15 bases spanning the gap. The CDR3 has 16 amino acids. The CDR3: CASSEVGVRRDTEAFF. The CDR3 DNA sequence: TGTGCCAGCAGTGAAGTGGGGGTCAGACGGGACACTGAAGCTTTCTTT.

The chain has TRBV20-1 and TRBJ2-2; 8 nucleotides match TRBD1. The CDR3 runs 15 residues. V shed 5 bases, J shed 2 bases, and the junction held 7 bases outside the gene matches. Looked up from germline, CDR1 is DFQATT and CDR2 is SNEGSKA (reference sequence). CDR3 nucleotide sequence: TGCAGTGCTGAACCGGGACAGGAAAACACCGGGGAGCTGTTTTTT. This gives the protein CSAEPGQENTGELFF.

This clonotype was observed a handful of times. The chain employs TRBV3-1 and TRBJ2-7; perhaps TRBD1 as D (6 bases). This CDR3 region has 14 residues. Germline CDR1 LGHDT, CDR2 YNNKEL (reference sequence). V lost 3 bases and J 2 bases, leaving 11 bases between the germline ends. CDR3 bases: TGTGCCAGCAGCCAGAGGACAGCTCCCTACGAGCAGTACTTC. Its protein is CASSQRTAPYEQYF.

In this sample, this clonotype turned up a few times. The chain joins TRBV6-2 or TRBV6-3 to TRBJ2-7, with a weak D call TRBD1 (6 bases). Germline-derived CDR1 and CDR2 are MNHEY and SVGEGT. The germline V and J ends were trimmed by 4 bases and 0 bases, with 10 bases remaining between them. This CDR3 has 14 residues. For the CDR3, the DNA is TGTGCCAGCAGTTCCCCGGACAGCTCCTACGAGCAGTACTTC. It translates to CASSSPDSSYEQYF.

The chain combines TRBV23-1 with TRBJ2-1, with D possibly matching TRBD2 (6 bases). TRBV23-1 is reported as an ORF; its role is uncertain. V was pared by 0 bases and J by 5 bases, with 20 bases between. This CDR3 has 18 amino acids. CDR3 protein: CASSQSGGRNVKDNEQFF. In DNA form, the CDR3 reads TGCGCCAGCAGTCAATCAGGAGGGAGAAATGTTAAGGACAATGAGCAGTTCTTC.